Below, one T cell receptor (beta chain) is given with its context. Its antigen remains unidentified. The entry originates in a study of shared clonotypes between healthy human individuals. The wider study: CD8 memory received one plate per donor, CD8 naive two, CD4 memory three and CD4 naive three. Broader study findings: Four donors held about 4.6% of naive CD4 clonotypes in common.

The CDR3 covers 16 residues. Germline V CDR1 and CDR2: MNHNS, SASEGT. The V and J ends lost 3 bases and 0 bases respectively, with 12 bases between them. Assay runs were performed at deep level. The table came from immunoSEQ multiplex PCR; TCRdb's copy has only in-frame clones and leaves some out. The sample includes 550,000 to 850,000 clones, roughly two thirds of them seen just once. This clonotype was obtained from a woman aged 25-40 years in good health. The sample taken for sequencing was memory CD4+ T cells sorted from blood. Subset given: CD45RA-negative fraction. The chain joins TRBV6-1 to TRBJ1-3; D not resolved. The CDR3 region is CASSEGSYTSGNTIYF. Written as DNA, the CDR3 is TGTGCCAGCAGTGAGGGGTCCTATACCTCTGGAAACACCATATATTTT.